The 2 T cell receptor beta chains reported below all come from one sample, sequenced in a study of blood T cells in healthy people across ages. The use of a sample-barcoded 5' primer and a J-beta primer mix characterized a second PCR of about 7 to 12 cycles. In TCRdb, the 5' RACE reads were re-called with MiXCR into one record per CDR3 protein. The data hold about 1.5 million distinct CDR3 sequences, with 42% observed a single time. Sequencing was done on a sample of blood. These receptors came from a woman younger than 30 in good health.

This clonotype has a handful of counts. This CDR3 is CASSFSGLKETQYF. The CDR3 bases are TGTGCCAGCAGCTTTAGCGGGTTAAAAGAGACCCAGTACTTC. The chain is built from TRBV5-5 and TRBJ2-5; the match to TRBD2 covers 7 bases. J was trimmed by 3 bases and V by 2 bases; bases with no gene match: 4. Per the germline V gene, CDR1 is SGHKS and CDR2 is YYEKEE (reference sequence). The CDR3 has 14 residues.

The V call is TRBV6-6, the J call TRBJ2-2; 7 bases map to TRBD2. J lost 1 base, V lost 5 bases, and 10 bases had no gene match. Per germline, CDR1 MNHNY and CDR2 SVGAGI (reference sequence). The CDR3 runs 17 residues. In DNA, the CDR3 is TGTGCCAGCAGTCCCAAGTGGGAGGGCATGAACACCGGGGAGCTGTTTTTT. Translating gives CASSPKWEGMNTGELFF.